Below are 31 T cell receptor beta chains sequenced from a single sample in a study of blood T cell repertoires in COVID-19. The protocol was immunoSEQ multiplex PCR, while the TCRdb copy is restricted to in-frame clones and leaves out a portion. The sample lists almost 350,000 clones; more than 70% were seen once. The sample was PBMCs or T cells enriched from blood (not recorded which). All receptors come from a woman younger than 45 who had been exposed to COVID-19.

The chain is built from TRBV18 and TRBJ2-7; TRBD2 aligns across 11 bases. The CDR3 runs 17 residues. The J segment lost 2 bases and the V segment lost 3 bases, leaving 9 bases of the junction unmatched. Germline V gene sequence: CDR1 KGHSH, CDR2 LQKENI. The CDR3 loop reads CASSPTSGRTNAYEQYF. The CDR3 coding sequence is TGTGCCAGCTCACCCACTAGCGGGAGAACTAACGCCTACGAGCAGTACTTC. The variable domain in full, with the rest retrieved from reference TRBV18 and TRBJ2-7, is NAGVMQNPRHLVRRRGQEARLRCSPMKGHSHVYWYRQLPEEGLKFMVYLQKENIIDESGMPKERFSAEFPKEGPSILRIQQVVRGDSAAYFCASSPTSGRTNAYEQYFGPGTRLTVT.

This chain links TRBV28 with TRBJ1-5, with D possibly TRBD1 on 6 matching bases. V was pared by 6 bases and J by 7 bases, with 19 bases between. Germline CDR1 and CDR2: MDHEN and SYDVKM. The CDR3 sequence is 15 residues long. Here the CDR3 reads CASSQPGGAGQPQHF. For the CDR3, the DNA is TGTGCCAGCAGCCAGCCGGGGGGCGCAGGGCAGCCCCAGCATTTT.

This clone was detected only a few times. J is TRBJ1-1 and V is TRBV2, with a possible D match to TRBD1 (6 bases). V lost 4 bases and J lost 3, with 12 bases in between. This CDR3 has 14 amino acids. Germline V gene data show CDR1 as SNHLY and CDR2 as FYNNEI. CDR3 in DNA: TGTGCCAGCAGTGTGGGAGGGGGGCACACTGAAGCTTTCTTT. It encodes CASSVGGGHTEAFF.

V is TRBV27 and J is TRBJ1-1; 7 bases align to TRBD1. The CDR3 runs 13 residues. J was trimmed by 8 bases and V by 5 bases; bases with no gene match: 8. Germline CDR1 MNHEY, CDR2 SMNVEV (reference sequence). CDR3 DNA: TGTGCCAGCAGTCCCTGGGACAGTTTAGAAGCTTTCTTT. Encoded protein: CASSPWDSLEAFF.

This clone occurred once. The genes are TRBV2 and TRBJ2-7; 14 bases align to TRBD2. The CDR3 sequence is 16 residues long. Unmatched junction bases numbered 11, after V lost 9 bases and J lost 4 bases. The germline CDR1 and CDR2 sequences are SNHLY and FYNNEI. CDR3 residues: CASRQGLAGVGYEQYF. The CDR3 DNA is TGTGCCAGTCGACAGGGACTAGCGGGAGTGGGTTACGAGCAGTACTTC.

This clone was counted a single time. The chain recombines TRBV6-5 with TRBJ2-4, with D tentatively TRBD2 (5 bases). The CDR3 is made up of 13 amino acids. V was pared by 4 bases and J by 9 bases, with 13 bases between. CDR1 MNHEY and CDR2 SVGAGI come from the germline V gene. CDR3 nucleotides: TGTGCCAGCAGTTTGATTCGAGGGAGCATTCAGTACTTC. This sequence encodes CASSLIRGSIQYF.

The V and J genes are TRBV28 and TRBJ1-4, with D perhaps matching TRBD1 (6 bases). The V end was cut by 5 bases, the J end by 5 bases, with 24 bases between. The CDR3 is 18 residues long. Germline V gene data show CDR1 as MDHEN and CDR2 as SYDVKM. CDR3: CASSRFTLYGQINEKLFF. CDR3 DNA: TGTGCCAGCAGTCGCTTTACTTTGTACGGACAGATAAATGAAAAACTGTTTTTT.

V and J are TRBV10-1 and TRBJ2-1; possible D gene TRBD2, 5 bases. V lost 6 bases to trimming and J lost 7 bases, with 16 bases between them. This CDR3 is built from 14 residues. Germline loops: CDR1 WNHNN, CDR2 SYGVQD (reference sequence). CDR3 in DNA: TGCGCCAGCAGCGCCGGGCCTACTAGTAATGAGCAGTTCTTC. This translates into CASSAGPTSNEQFF.

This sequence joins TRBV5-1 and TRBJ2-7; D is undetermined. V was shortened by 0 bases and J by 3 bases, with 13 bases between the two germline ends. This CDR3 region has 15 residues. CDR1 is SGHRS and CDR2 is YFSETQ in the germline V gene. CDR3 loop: CASSLVSVVGYEQYF. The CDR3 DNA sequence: TGCGCCAGCAGCTTGGTTTCCGTAGTCGGCTACGAGCAGTACTTC.

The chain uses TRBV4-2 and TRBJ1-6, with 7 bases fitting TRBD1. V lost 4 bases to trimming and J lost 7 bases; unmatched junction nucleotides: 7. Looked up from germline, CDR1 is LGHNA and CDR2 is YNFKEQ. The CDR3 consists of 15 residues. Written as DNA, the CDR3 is TGTGCCAGCAGCCCAGAGGACAGGCTGAATTCACCCCTCCACTTT. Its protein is CASSPEDRLNSPLHF.

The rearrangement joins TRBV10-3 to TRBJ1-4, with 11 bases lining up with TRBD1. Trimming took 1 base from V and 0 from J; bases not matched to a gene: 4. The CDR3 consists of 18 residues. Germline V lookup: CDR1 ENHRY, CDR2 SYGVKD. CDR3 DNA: TGTGCCATCAGTGAGTTGCCGGGACAGGGGGCAACTAATGAAAAACTGTTTTTT. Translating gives CAISELPGQGATNEKLFF.

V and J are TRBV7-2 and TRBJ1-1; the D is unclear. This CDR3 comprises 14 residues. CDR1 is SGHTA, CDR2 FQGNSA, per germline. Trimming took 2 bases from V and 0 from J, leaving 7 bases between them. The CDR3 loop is CASSLHGMNTEAFF. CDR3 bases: TGTGCCAGCAGCTTACACGGGATGAACACTGAAGCTTTCTTT.

CDR3 protein: CASSFLPLYGNTIYF. The CDR3 DNA sequence: TGTGCCAGCAGTTTCCTACCCCTCTATGGAAACACCATATATTTT. The gene calls are TRBV27 and TRBJ1-3; D uncertain. Germline V CDR1 and CDR2: MNHEY, SMNVEV (reference sequence). This CDR3 spans 15 amino acids. V lost 3 bases and J lost 3, with 12 bases in between.

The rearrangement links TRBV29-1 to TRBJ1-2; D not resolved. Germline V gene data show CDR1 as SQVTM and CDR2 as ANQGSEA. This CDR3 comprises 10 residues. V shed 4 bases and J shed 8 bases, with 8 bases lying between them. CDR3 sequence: CSVVGGGYTF. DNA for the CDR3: TGCAGCGTTGTAGGAGGCGGCTACACCTTC.

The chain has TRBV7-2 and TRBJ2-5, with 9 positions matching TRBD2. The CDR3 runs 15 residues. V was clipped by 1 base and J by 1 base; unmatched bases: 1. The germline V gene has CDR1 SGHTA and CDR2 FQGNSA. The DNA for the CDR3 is TGTGCCAGCAGCTTAGTGACTAGCGGCCAAGAGACCCAGTACTTC. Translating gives CASSLVTSGQETQYF.

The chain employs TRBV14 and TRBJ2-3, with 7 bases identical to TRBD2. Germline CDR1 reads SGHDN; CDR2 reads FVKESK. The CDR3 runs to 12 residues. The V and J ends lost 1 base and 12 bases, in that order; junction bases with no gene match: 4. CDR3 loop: CASSQGLAGQYF. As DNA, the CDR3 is TGTGCCAGCAGCCAAGGACTAGCAGGCCAGTATTTT.

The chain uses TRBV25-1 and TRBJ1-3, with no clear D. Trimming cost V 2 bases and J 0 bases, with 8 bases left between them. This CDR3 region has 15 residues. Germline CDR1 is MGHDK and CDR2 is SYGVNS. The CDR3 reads CASSEHGHSGNTIYF. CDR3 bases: TGTGCCAGCAGTGAACATGGGCACTCTGGAAACACCATATATTTT. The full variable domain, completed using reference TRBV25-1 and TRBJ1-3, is EADIYQTPRYLVIGTGKKITLECSQTMGHDKMYWYQQDPGMELHLIHYSYGVNSTEKGDLSSESTVSRIRTEHFPLTLESARPSHTSQYLCASSEHGHSGNTIYFGEGSWLTVV.

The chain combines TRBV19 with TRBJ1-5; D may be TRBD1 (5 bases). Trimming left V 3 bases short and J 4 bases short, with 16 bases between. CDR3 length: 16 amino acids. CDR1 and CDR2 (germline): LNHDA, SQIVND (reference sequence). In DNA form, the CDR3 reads TGTGCCAGTAGTATCGGTTTGGGTGGGGGGAATCAGCCCCAGCATTTT. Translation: CASSIGLGGGNQPQHF.

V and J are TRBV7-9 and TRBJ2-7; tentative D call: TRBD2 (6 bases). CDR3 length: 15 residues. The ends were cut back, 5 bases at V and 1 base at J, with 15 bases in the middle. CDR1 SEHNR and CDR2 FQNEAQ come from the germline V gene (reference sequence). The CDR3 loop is CASSHRLVPSYEQYF. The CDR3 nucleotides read TGTGCCAGCAGCCACCGACTAGTCCCTTCCTACGAGCAGTACTTC.

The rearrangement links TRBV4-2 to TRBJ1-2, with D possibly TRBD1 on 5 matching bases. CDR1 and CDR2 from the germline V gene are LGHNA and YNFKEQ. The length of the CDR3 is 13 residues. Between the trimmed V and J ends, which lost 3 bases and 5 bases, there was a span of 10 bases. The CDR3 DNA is TGTGCCAGCAGCCAGGGGGGACGGTATGGCTACACCTTC. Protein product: CASSQGGRYGYTF.

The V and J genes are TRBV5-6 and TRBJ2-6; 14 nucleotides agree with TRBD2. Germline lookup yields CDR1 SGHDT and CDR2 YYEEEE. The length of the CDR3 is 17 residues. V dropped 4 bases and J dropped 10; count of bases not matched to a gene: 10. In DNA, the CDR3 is TGTGCCAGCAGCCGTAGACTAGCGGGAGGGTCCCCAAACGTCCTGACTTTC. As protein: CASSRRLAGGSPNVLTF.

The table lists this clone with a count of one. This CDR3 reads CASQTGDSGTQYF. The DNA of the CDR3 is TGTGCCAGCCAAACAGGGGACAGCGGGACCCAGTACTTC. This sequence joins TRBV9 and TRBJ2-5; 7 bases match TRBD1. From germline, CDR1 is SGDLS and CDR2 YYNGEE. CDR3 length equals 13 residues. V was clipped by 7 bases and J by 7 bases; unmatched bases: 10.

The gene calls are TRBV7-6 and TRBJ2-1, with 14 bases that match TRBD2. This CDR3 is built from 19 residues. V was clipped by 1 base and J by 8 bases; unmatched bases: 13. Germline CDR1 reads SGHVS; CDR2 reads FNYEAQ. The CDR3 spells CASSLVGRGTSGRGDEQFF. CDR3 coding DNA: TGTGCCAGCAGCTTAGTGGGCAGGGGGACTAGCGGGAGAGGAGATGAGCAGTTCTTC.

The CDR3 reads CASSTVATNEKLFF. CDR3 DNA: TGTGCCAGCAGTACAGTAGCAACTAATGAAAAACTGTTTTTT. This chain connects TRBV2 to TRBJ1-4; D is ambiguous. Germline-derived CDR1 and CDR2 are SNHLY and FYNNEI. This CDR3 is built from 14 residues. V was clipped by 5 bases and J by 0 bases, with 7 bases between them.

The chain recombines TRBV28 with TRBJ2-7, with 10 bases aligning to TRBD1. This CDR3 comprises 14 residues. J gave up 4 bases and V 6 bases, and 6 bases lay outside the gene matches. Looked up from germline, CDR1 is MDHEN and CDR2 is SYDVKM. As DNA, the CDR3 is TGTGCCAGCAGGGGGACAGGGGAGGGATACGAGCAGTACTTC. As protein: CASRGTGEGYEQYF. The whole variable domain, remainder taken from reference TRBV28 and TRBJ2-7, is DVKVTQSSRYLVKRTGEKVFLECVQDMDHENMFWYRQDPGLGLRLIYFSYDVKMKEKGDIPEGYSVSREKKERFSLILESASTNQTSMYLCASRGTGEGYEQYFGPGTRLTVT.

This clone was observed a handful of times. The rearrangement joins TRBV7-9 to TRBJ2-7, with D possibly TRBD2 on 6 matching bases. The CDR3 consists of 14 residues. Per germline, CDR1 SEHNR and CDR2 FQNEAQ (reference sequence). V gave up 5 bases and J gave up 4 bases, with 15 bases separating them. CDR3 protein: CASSPRHGGYEQYF. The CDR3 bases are TGTGCCAGCAGCCCCCGGCATGGAGGGTACGAGCAGTACTTC.

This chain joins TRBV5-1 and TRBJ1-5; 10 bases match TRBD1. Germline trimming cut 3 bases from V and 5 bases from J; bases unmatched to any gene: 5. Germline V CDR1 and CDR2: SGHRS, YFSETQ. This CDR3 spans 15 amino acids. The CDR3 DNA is TGCGCCAGCAGCTGGGGACAGGGGCCCCATCAGCCCCAGCATTTT. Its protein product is CASSWGQGPHQPQHF.

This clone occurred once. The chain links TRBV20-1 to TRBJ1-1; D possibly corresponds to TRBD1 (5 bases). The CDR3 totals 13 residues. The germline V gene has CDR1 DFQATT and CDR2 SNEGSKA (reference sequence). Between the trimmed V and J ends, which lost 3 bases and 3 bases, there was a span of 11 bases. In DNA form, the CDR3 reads TGCAGTGCTAGTCCCGGAGGGGACACTGAAGCTTTCTTT. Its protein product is CSASPGGDTEAFF.

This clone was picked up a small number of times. CDR3 loop: CASRKTSGSAYEQYF. In DNA, the CDR3 is TGTGCCAGTAGGAAGACTAGCGGGAGTGCGTACGAGCAGTACTTC. The genes are TRBV19 and TRBJ2-7; the match to TRBD2 covers 12 bases. V lost 6 bases and J lost 4; bases outside the gene matches: 7. CDR1 is LNHDA, CDR2 SQIVND, per germline (reference sequence). CDR3 length: 15 amino acids.

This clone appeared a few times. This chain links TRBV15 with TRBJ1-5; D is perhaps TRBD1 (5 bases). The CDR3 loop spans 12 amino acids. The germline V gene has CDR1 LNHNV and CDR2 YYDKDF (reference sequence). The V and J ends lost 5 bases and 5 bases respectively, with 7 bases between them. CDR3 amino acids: CATSGRDQPQHF. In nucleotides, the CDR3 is TGTGCCACCAGCGGCAGGGATCAGCCCCAGCATTTT.

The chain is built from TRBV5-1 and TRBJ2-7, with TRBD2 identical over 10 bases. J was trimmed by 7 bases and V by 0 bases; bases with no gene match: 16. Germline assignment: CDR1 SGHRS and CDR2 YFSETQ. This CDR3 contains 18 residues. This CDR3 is CASSLGTSGNWGIREQYF. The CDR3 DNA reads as TGCGCCAGCAGCTTGGGGACTAGCGGTAACTGGGGGATTCGGGAGCAGTACTTC.